The 25 T cell receptor beta chains below all came from one sample that was sequenced in a study of T cell responses to AZD1222 COVID-19 vaccine. Generated by immunoSEQ multiplex PCR, the TCRdb table keeps only in-frame clones and is missing some. The table has about 120,000 clones, about 80% seen once; the top ten hold 9.4%. The sequences come from peripheral blood, collected on day 0 of AZD1222 vaccination. All receptors come from an adult in good health.

In its sample, this clone was seen a few times. The CDR3 sequence is CASSYDRSTDTEAFF. The CDR3 bases are TGTGCCAGCAGTTACGATCGGAGTACCGACACTGAAGCTTTCTTT. The rearrangement links TRBV6-6 to TRBJ1-1; D gene unclear. CDR1 MNHNY and CDR2 SVGAGI come from the germline V gene (reference sequence). This CDR3 spans 15 amino acids. Trimming took off 2 bases at V and 3 bases at J, with 13 bases between the two ends.

The chain carries TRBV19 and TRBJ2-5, with D perhaps TRBD1 or TRBD2 (5 bases each). Trimming left V 4 bases short and J 4 bases short, with 16 bases between. The germline V gene has CDR1 LNHDA and CDR2 SQIVND (reference sequence). The CDR3 loop spans 15 amino acids. CDR3 bases: TGTGCCAGTAGTACCTTGACAGCGAGGGGAGAGACCCAGTACTTC. Its translation is CASSTLTARGETQYF.

This clone was counted a few times. V gene TRBV12-3 or TRBV12-4 combines with J gene TRBJ1-1; no clear D gene. V lost 5 bases, J lost 2 bases, and 6 bases lay in between. The CDR3 is 12 amino acids. CDR3 coding DNA: TGTGCCAGCAGTGCCGTTAACACTGAAGCTTTCTTT. It encodes CASSAVNTEAFF.

V is TRBV19 and J is TRBJ1-1; 8 bases fit TRBD1. The germline V gene has CDR1 LNHDA and CDR2 SQIVND (reference sequence). V lost 5 bases, J lost 11 bases, and 16 bases stayed unmatched. The CDR3 spans 15 residues. The CDR3 reads CASSGGTGRGPTAFF. CDR3 coding DNA: TGTGCCAGTAGTGGAGGGACAGGTCGGGGACCTACGGCTTTCTTT.

The gene calls are TRBV7-2 and TRBJ2-6; possible D gene TRBD2, 6 bases. CDR1 and CDR2 from the germline V gene are SGHTA and FQGNSA. This CDR3 is 16 amino acids long. V lost 5 bases to trimming and J lost 4 bases, with 15 bases between them. CDR3 in amino acids: CASSRPGVAGANVLTF. CDR3 in DNA: TGTGCCAGCAGCCGGCCGGGGGTCGCCGGGGCCAACGTCCTGACTTTC.

This chain connects TRBV9 to TRBJ2-3; 13 bases agree with TRBD2. Germline values: CDR1 SGDLS, CDR2 YYNGEE. V was pared by 4 bases and J by 0 bases, with 8 bases of the junction left unmatched. This CDR3 has 18 residues. CDR3: CASSTRTSGGFSTDTQYF. CDR3 in DNA: TGTGCCAGCAGCACCCGGACTAGCGGGGGCTTCAGCACAGATACGCAGTATTTT. The entire variable domain, with the rest obtained from reference TRBV9 and TRBJ2-3, is as follows: DSGVTQTPKHLITATGQRVTLRCSPRSGDLSVYWYQQSLDQGLQFLIQYYNGEERAKGNILERFSAQQFPDLHSELNLSSLELGDSALYFCASSTRTSGGFSTDTQYFGPGTRLTVL.

The chain couples TRBV15 to TRBJ1-2, with D unresolved. V was shortened by 4 bases and J by 1 base, with 16 bases between the two germline ends. Per germline, CDR1 LNHNV and CDR2 YYDKDF (reference sequence). CDR3 length: 16 amino acids. CDR3 nucleotide sequence: TGTGCCACCAGCACTCGGCGGGCACGCTTTAACTATGGCTACACCTTC. It yields the protein CATSTRRARFNYGYTF. Full variable domain (remainder filled in from reference TRBV15 and TRBJ1-2): DAMVIQNPRYQVTQFGKPVTLSCSQTLNHNVMYWYQQKSSQAPKLLFHYYDKDFNNEADTPDNFQSRRPNTSFCFLDIRSPGLGDTAMYLCATSTRRARFNYGYTFGSGTRLTVV.

The rearrangement links TRBV6-2 or TRBV6-3 to TRBJ2-3, with TRBD2 matching 8 bases. CDR3 length equals 16 residues. The ends lost 0 bases at V and 2 bases at J; junction bases unmatched: 4. CDR1 and CDR2 (germline): MNHEY, SVGEGT. The CDR3 nucleotides are TGTGCCAGCAGTTACTCGGGTAGCGGGAACACAGATACGCAGTATTTT. This codes for CASSYSGSGNTDTQYF.

V is TRBV25-1 and J is TRBJ1-6; D is unresolved. Germline V CDR1 and CDR2: MGHDK, SYGVNS. This CDR3 is 13 amino acids long. Trimming shortened V by 6 bases and J by 5 bases, and 8 bases separated the two germline ends. CDR3 DNA: TGTGCCAGCAGGGAGCTAAATAATTCACCCCTCCACTTT. This codes for CASRELNNSPLHF.

This chain joins TRBV11-1 and TRBJ1-6, with a possible D match to TRBD1 (6 bases). Germline V gives CDR1 SGHAT, CDR2 FQDESV (reference sequence). There are 15 residues in the CDR3. Trimming removed 5 bases at V and 5 bases at J, with 13 bases between. The CDR3: CASSISGQDNSPLHF. The CDR3 DNA reads as TGTGCCAGCAGCATCTCGGGACAAGATAATTCACCCCTCCACTTT.

This clone has just a few counts. The chain is built from TRBV11-2 and TRBJ1-1; D uncertain. Trimming left V 4 bases short and J 5 bases short, with 20 bases between. The germline gives CDR1 SGHAT, CDR2 FQNNGV. The length of the CDR3 is 16 residues. The CDR3 is CASSYTKGFVRTEAFF. CDR3 sequence (DNA): TGTGCCAGCAGCTACACCAAGGGTTTCGTGAGAACTGAAGCTTTCTTT.

The rearrangement links TRBV7-2 to TRBJ2-7, with D possibly being TRBD2 (7 bases). CDR3 length: 13 residues. The germline V gene encodes CDR1 SGHTA and CDR2 FQGNSA. Trimming removed 2 bases from V and 7 bases from J, with 12 bases in between. CDR3: CASSLLGRGEQYF. The CDR3 coding sequence is TGTGCCAGCAGCTTACTGGGGAGGGGGGAGCAGTACTTC. The full variable domain, rest sourced from reference TRBV7-2 and TRBJ2-7, is GAGVSQSPSNKVTEKGKDVELRCDPISGHTALYWYRQSLGQGLEFLIYFQGNSAPDKSGLPSDRFSAERTGGSVSTLTIQRTQQEDSAVYLCASSLLGRGEQYFGPGTRLTVT.

This chain joins TRBV28 and TRBJ2-7, with D unresolved. The CDR3 is 15 amino acids. V lost 2 bases to trimming and J lost 0 bases, with 11 bases between them. The germline gives CDR1 MDHEN, CDR2 SYDVKM. The CDR3, as DNA: TGTGCCAGCAGTTTACGGCCGGCTAGCTCCTACGAGCAGTACTTC. Translating gives CASSLRPASSYEQYF. Full variable domain (missing parts from reference TRBV28 and TRBJ2-7): DVKVTQSSRYLVKRTGEKVFLECVQDMDHENMFWYRQDPGLGLRLIYFSYDVKMKEKGDIPEGYSVSREKKERFSLILESASTNQTSMYLCASSLRPASSYEQYFGPGTRLTVT.

The J gene is TRBJ2-2, the V gene TRBV5-1; the D gene is possibly TRBD2 (5 bases). CDR3 length: 13 amino acids. V lost 4 bases to trimming and J lost 3 bases, with 7 bases between them. Germline V CDR1 and CDR2: SGHRS, YFSETQ. In DNA form, the CDR3 reads TGCGCCAGCAGCCGGGGAGACACCGGGGAGCTGTTTTTT. This translates into CASSRGDTGELFF.

This rearrangement joins TRBV18 to TRBJ1-5; no clear D. Germline assignment: CDR1 KGHSH and CDR2 LQKENI. The CDR3 has 13 amino acids. Trimming cost V 3 bases and J 5 bases, with 8 bases left between them. CDR3 residues: CASSPFQDQPQHF. DNA for the CDR3: TGTGCCAGCTCACCCTTCCAGGATCAGCCCCAGCATTTT.

The chain carries TRBV3-1 (or the pseudogene TRBV3-2) and TRBJ2-7; TRBD1 is a possible D gene (5 bases). The germline V gene encodes CDR1 LGHDT and CDR2 YNNKEL (reference sequence). With 1 base removed from V and 0 bases from J, the gap between germline ends came to 13 bases. This CDR3 spans 16 amino acids. The CDR3 DNA reads as TGTGCCAGCAGCCAAGGTGTCGGCAGGGTCTCCTACGAGCAGTACTTC. This sequence encodes CASSQGVGRVSYEQYF.

The CDR3 DNA reads TGTGCCAGCAGTTACTCGCTTGACTCTGGCGAGCAGTACTTC. Translated: CASSYSLDSGEQYF. This sequence joins TRBV6-5 and TRBJ2-7; D ambiguous. The CDR3 extends over 14 amino acids. Germline CDR1 MNHEY, CDR2 SVGAGI. Trimming stripped 0 bases from V and 6 bases from J, with 12 bases between.

The CDR3 region is CASSLRAGGLYNEQFF. CDR3 coding DNA: TGTGCCAGCAGTCTCCGCGCGGGGGGGTTATACAATGAGCAGTTCTTC. The chain employs TRBV11-2 and TRBJ2-1, with TRBD2 matching over 9 bases. The CDR3 runs 16 residues. CDR1 is SGHAT, CDR2 FQNNGV, per germline. The V segment lost 6 bases and the J segment 4 bases; nucleotides outside the gene matches: 10.

This chain links TRBV15 with TRBJ1-4, with D perhaps matching TRBD1 (6 bases). This CDR3 contains 18 residues. With 5 bases removed from V and 7 bases from J, the gap between germline ends came to 26 bases. Germline V gives CDR1 LNHNV, CDR2 YYDKDF (reference sequence). DNA for the CDR3: TGTGCCACCAGCCACGTACCGGTTCGCAGGGGAGTCAGTGAAAAACTGTTTTTT. Its protein product is CATSHVPVRRGVSEKLFF.

The chain combines TRBV18 with TRBJ2-2; no firm D call. Germline values: CDR1 KGHSH, CDR2 LQKENI. Between the trimmed V and J ends, which lost 2 bases and 1 base, there was a span of 8 bases. The CDR3 totals 15 residues. The CDR3 sequence is CASSPFGGNTGELFF. The CDR3 DNA sequence: TGTGCCAGCTCACCATTTGGCGGGAACACCGGGGAGCTGTTTTTT.

The CDR3 here is CASSEGETLAKNIQYF. The CDR3 coding sequence is TGTGCCAGCAGTGAGGGAGAAACTCTAGCCAAAAACATTCAGTACTTC. The chain carries TRBV6-1 and TRBJ2-4, with D tentatively TRBD2 (5 bases). The CDR3 totals 16 residues. The V end lost 3 bases, the J end lost 0 bases, and 12 bases lay between the germline ends. The germline V gene encodes CDR1 MNHNS and CDR2 SASEGT.

The gene calls are TRBV6-2 or TRBV6-3 and TRBJ2-5, with unresolved D. Trimming shortened V by 4 bases and J by 0 bases, and 12 bases separated the two germline ends. This CDR3 is 15 amino acids long. From germline, CDR1 is MNHEY and CDR2 SVGEGT. The CDR3 spells CASSSITTNQETQYF. The CDR3 DNA is TGTGCCAGCAGTTCCATAACGACAAACCAAGAGACCCAGTACTTC.

J is TRBJ1-3 and V is TRBV9, with D possibly being TRBD1 (5 bases). The V gene lost 4 bases and the J gene lost 0 bases, with 20 bases spanning the gap. Germline V gives CDR1 SGDLS, CDR2 YYNGEE. This CDR3 contains 18 residues. The CDR3 sequence: CASSFRTSPGRSGNTIYF. CDR3 nucleotides: TGTGCCAGCAGCTTTCGGACTTCCCCGGGGCGCTCTGGAAACACCATATATTTT.

The chain uses TRBV19 and TRBJ1-2; D ambiguous. The CDR3 runs to 11 residues. Per germline, CDR1 LNHDA and CDR2 SQIVND (reference sequence). With 3 bases removed from V and 8 bases from J, the gap between germline ends came to 7 bases. CDR3 protein: CASSIGPGYTF. The CDR3, as DNA: TGTGCCAGTAGTATTGGACCGGGCTACACCTTC.

The rearrangement joins TRBV6-5 to TRBJ2-7, with 9 bases lining up with TRBD1. Trimming at V came to 6 bases and at J to 2 bases, leaving 5 bases not matched to a gene. The CDR3 totals 14 residues. CDR1 MNHEY and CDR2 SVGAGI come from the germline V gene. CDR3 sequence: CASRGTGTTYEQYF. CDR3 sequence (DNA): TGTGCCAGCAGGGGGACAGGGACAACCTACGAGCAGTACTTC.